This T cell receptor (beta chain) was sequenced in a study of blood T cells in healthy people across ages. Donors gave around 10 milliliters of peripheral blood apiece. Per germline, CDR1 SQVTM and CDR2 ANQGSEA. J was trimmed by 7 bases and V by 0 bases; bases with no gene match: 9. CDR3 length: 15 residues. A word on this clonotype: The antigen is unknown.

It was with a sample-barcoded 5' primer and a J-beta primer mix that a second PCR of roughly 7 to 12 cycles was run. In TCRdb, the 5' RACE reads were re-called with MiXCR into one record per CDR3 protein. The table has 1.8 million or so distinct CDR3 sequences, around 40% seen once. Overall study findings and caveats: The lack of PBMC sorting stopped any conclusive naive versus antigen-experienced comparison. Roughly linear age-related decline in beta diversity appeared, significant by age about 37.

This rearrangement joins TRBV29-1 to TRBJ2-7; 10 bases agree with TRBD2. Sample: blood. The sequence was collected from a human donor in good health. As DNA, the CDR3 is TGCAGCGTTGAAGATGGGACTAGCGCCCGGAATGAGCAGTACTTC. This gives the protein CSVEDGTSARNEQYF.